The 16 T cell receptor beta chains reported below all come from one sample, sequenced in a study of blood T cell repertoires in COVID-19. Using immunoSEQ multiplex PCR, the repertoire was profiled, and TCRdb retains in-frame clones only, with some absent. Of about 370,000 clones listed, around 92% are singletons. The sequenced sample was peripheral blood. These receptors came from a woman aged 25-40 years with COVID-19, enrolled during active disease.

This sequence joins TRBV7-2 and TRBJ1-5; possibly TRBD1 for D (6 bases). This CDR3 is 15 amino acids long. The V gene's germline CDR1 is SGHTA and CDR2 FQGNSA. Trimming cost V 1 base and J 3 bases, with 10 bases left between them. The CDR3 bases are TGTGCCAGCAGCTTAGATGGACAGTTCAATCAGCCCCAGCATTTT. Amino acids: CASSLDGQFNQPQHF.

V gene TRBV30 combines with J gene TRBJ1-5; D is unclear. The V end was cut by 0 bases, the J end by 0 bases, with 9 bases between. Germline CDR1 and CDR2: GTSNPN and SVGIG (reference sequence). The CDR3 runs to 15 residues. This CDR3 is CAWSVAPNSNQPQHF. CDR3 sequence (DNA): TGTGCCTGGAGTGTAGCACCTAATAGCAATCAGCCCCAGCATTTT.

The V and J genes are TRBV5-5 and TRBJ1-6, with no clear D. Trimming took off 7 bases at V and 14 bases at J, with 13 bases between the two ends. The CDR3 contains 11 residues. Germline lookup yields CDR1 SGHKS and CDR2 YYEKEE (reference sequence). The DNA of the CDR3 is TGTGCCAGCCGTGGAGTAGGATCCCTCCACTTT. Translated: CASRGVGSLHF.

The V gene is TRBV7-6, the J gene TRBJ2-7; the D gene is possibly TRBD2 (5 bases). CDR3 length: 15 amino acids. Per the germline V gene, CDR1 is SGHVS and CDR2 is FNYEAQ. Trimming removed 5 bases from V and 5 bases from J, with 19 bases in between. The CDR3 sequence is CASSEVVGSGHEQYF. In DNA, the CDR3 is TGTGCCAGCAGCGAAGTGGTAGGGAGTGGGCACGAGCAGTACTTC.

The genes are TRBV3-1 (or the pseudogene TRBV3-2) and TRBJ2-5; 7 nucleotides align to TRBD2. This CDR3 comprises 17 residues. CDR1 and CDR2 from the germline V gene are LGHDT and YNNKEL (reference sequence). V lost 5 bases and J lost 4; bases outside the gene matches: 16. The CDR3 nucleotides read TGTGCCAGCAGCTCAAGGACTAGTACTCCTCGTAGAGAGACCCAGTACTTC. Amino acids: CASSSRTSTPRRETQYF.

This chain links TRBV5-4 with TRBJ2-7, with 7 bases that match TRBD2. The V and J ends lost 3 bases and 2 bases, in that order; junction bases with no gene match: 8. CDR1 and CDR2 (germline): SGHNT, YYREEE (reference sequence). This CDR3 has 15 amino acids. CDR3 region: CASSWGGTSAYEQYF. CDR3 bases: TGTGCCAGCAGCTGGGGGGGGACGTCGGCCTACGAGCAGTACTTC.

The chain is built from TRBV5-5 and TRBJ2-7; maybe TRBD1 (5 bases). This CDR3 spans 15 amino acids. The germline V and J ends were trimmed by 0 bases and 3 bases, with 13 bases remaining between them. Per the germline V gene, CDR1 is SGHKS and CDR2 is YYEKEE (reference sequence). The CDR3 DNA reads as TGTGCCAGCAGCTTGGAGTTGGGGCAGGGCTACGAGCAGTACTTC. Protein product: CASSLELGQGYEQYF.

The chain recombines TRBV4-3 with TRBJ1-2; no reliable D call. Deletions cut 0 bases from V and 0 bases from J, with 11 bases between. Germline V gene sequence: CDR1 LGHNA, CDR2 YSLEER. The CDR3 has 16 residues. The CDR3 is CASSQDAGITNYGYTF. In nucleotides, the CDR3 is TGCGCCAGCAGCCAAGACGCTGGCATAACTAACTATGGCTACACCTTC.

The sample holds one count of this clone. The rearrangement joins TRBV27 to TRBJ2-1; 11 nucleotides align to TRBD2. J was trimmed by 8 bases and V by 4 bases; bases with no gene match: 10. Germline loops: CDR1 MNHEY, CDR2 SMNVEV (reference sequence). The CDR3 spans 16 residues. The CDR3 sequence is CASSSGLAGGLDEQFF. CDR3 DNA: TGTGCCAGCAGTTCTGGGCTAGCGGGAGGTTTGGATGAGCAGTTCTTC.

J is TRBJ2-2 and V is TRBV19; 9 bases line up with TRBD2. CDR1 is LNHDA and CDR2 is SQIVND in the germline V gene (reference sequence). Trimming removed 5 bases from V and 5 bases from J; junction bases left unmatched: 6. The CDR3 totals 15 residues. The CDR3 nucleotides read TGTGCCAGTAGTCGGGCGGGGGGGCCAACCGGGGAGCTGTTTTTT. Amino acid sequence: CASSRAGGPTGELFF.

The V call is TRBV11-2, the J call TRBJ2-5, with TRBD1 as a possible D gene (6 bases). The CDR3 sequence is 14 residues long. Between the trimmed V and J ends, which lost 1 base and 2 bases, there was a span of 8 bases. The germline V gene encodes CDR1 SGHAT and CDR2 FQNNGV. The CDR3, as DNA: TGTGCCAGCAGCTTAGTTACAGGGCAAGAGACCCAGTACTTC. Translated, it gives CASSLVTGQETQYF.

The chain joins TRBV6-2 or TRBV6-3 to TRBJ1-1, with D tentatively TRBD1 (6 bases). The CDR3 extends over 14 amino acids. V was trimmed by 3 bases and J by 0 bases, leaving 8 bases between them. Germline assignment: CDR1 MNHEY and CDR2 SVGEGT. The CDR3: CASSYQGMNTEAFF. Written as DNA, the CDR3 is TGTGCCAGCAGTTATCAGGGGATGAACACTGAAGCTTTCTTT.

This clone was observed at least ten times. The V gene is TRBV27, the J gene TRBJ2-3, with a possible D match to TRBD2 (6 bases). CDR3 length: 14 residues. CDR1 and CDR2 from the germline V gene are MNHEY and SMNVEV (reference sequence). The ends were cut back, 0 bases at V and 3 bases at J, with 7 bases in the middle. DNA of the CDR3: TGTGCCAGCAGTTTATCCGCGGGAACAGATACGCAGTATTTT. Its protein product is CASSLSAGTDTQYF.

This rearrangement joins TRBV18 to TRBJ1-6; D is unresolved. V lost 3 bases to trimming and J lost 5 bases, with 8 bases between them. This CDR3 has 14 residues. In germline, CDR1 is KGHSH, CDR2 LQKENI. CDR3 DNA: TGTGCCAGCTCACCGACGGCGGATAATTCACCCCTCCACTTT. Translating gives CASSPTADNSPLHF. Full variable domain (remainder filled in from reference TRBV18 and TRBJ1-6): NAGVMQNPRHLVRRRGQEARLRCSPMKGHSHVYWYRQLPEEGLKFMVYLQKENIIDESGMPKERFSAEFPKEGPSILRIQQVVRGDSAAYFCASSPTADNSPLHFGNGTRLTVT.

This clone was counted a single time. The chain is built from TRBV19 and TRBJ2-1; tentatively, D is TRBD2 (6 bases). Trimming removed 3 bases at V and 6 bases at J, with 9 bases between. CDR3 length equals 13 residues. Germline CDR1 LNHDA, CDR2 SQIVND (reference sequence). The CDR3 nucleotides are TGTGCCAGTAGTATCGGGAGCCTCAATGAGCAGTTCTTC. Protein: CASSIGSLNEQFF.

The chain couples TRBV28 to TRBJ1-2, with unresolved D. V lost 6 bases and J lost 4, with 24 bases in between. This CDR3 is 17 amino acids long. Per the germline V gene, CDR1 is MDHEN and CDR2 is SYDVKM. CDR3 protein: CASSPTLGFRSPYGYTF. In nucleotides, the CDR3 is TGTGCCAGCAGCCCCACGCTCGGGTTTCGATCCCCCTATGGCTACACCTTC.